A selection of T cell receptor beta chains follows, all from one sample in a study of tumor and adjacent non-tumor tissue in lung cancer. Each CDR3 protein gets one entry after TCRdb re-called the multiplex PCR reads with MiXCR. The profile shows about 200,000 distinct CDR3 sequences, approximately 74% of them singletons. The material sequenced was lung tumor tissue. The receptors originated from a man in his sixties with non-small cell lung cancer. Both conserved end residues are part of each CDR3. The D gene is left open where the match is weak. Size values are once, few and many counts, or a class for expanded clones, and some rows have none.

d_call	v_call	j_call	clone_size	cdr3_aa	cdr3_nt
TRBD2	TRBV20-1	TRBJ2-3	.	CNALLSSGEADTQYF	TGCAATGCTCTACTCTCTAGCGGGGAGGCCGATACGCAGTATTTT
.	TRBV4-2	TRBJ2-5	few	CASSHAGLAQETQYF	TGTGCCAGCAGCCACGCGGGACTCGCTCAAGAGACTCAGTACTTC
.	TRBV20-1	TRBJ2-7	.	CSAYTASSYEQYF	TGTAGTGCGTACACAGCTAGCTCCTACGAGCAGTACTTC
.	TRBV5-6	TRBJ2-7	.	CASSSPTANEQCF	TGTGCTAGCAGTTCGCCAACCGCAAACGAGCAGTGCTTC
.	TRBV28	TRBJ2-3	.	CASTIQGRDTQYF	TGTGCCAGCACTATACAGGGCCGGGATACGCAGTATTTT
.	TRBV11-2	TRBJ1-1	.	CASSTQEATEAFF	TGTGCTAGCAGTACCCAGGAGGCCACTGAAGCTTTCTTT
.	TRBV10-1	TRBJ2-3	.	CASSTTSDALYF	TGCGCTAGTTCAACGACATCCGATGCGCTGTATTTT
.	TRBV11-1	TRBJ2-5	.	CASISGEPQTGRGGTQYF	TGTGCCAGCATCTCCGGGGAACCTCAGACTGGCCGAGGGGGGACCCAGTACTTC
TRBD1	TRBV28	TRBJ1-5	few	CASSGGTANQPQHF	TGTGCCAGCAGTGGGGGGACAGCTAATCAGCCCCAGCATTTT
TRBD2	TRBV29-1	TRBJ2-7	medium-sized	CSVVIRAGGPGEQYF	TGCAGCGTTGTTATCCGGGCGGGAGGGCCTGGTGAGCAGTACTTC
.	TRBV6-2/TRBV6-3	TRBJ2-1	.	CGGTERTARNEQFF	TGTGGCGGCACCGAGCGGACAGCCCGCAATGAGCAGTTCTTC
.	TRBV6-2/TRBV6-3	TRBJ1-5	.	CACSPSATQPQHF	TGTGCCTGCAGCCCTTCGGCGACTCAGCCCCAACATTTT
.	TRBV4-3	TRBJ1-1	.	CASSQDVLGSSGIEAFF	TGCGCCAGCAGCCAAGACGTTCTGGGCAGTTCGGGCATTGAAGCTTTCTTC
.	TRBV20-1	TRBJ1-5	.	CSVRRGSNQPQHF	TGCAGTGTTCGGAGGGGGAGCAATCAGCCCCAGCATTTT
.	TRBV28	TRBJ2-7	.	CASSPSLDSPEQYF	TGTGCAAGCAGCCCCTCCTTAGACAGCCCCGAGCAGTACTTC
TRBD1	TRBV29-1	TRBJ2-5	few	CSVPGQQETQYF	TGCAGCGTCCCGGGACAGCAAGAGACCCAGTACTTC
.	TRBV6-5	TRBJ2-3	.	CAIGYKGSTDTQYF	TGTGCCATCGGTTACAAGGGCAGCACAGATACGCAGTATTTT
TRBD1	TRBV12-3/TRBV12-4	TRBJ1-1	.	CASSKGRDRNTEAFF	TGTGCCAGCAGTAAAGGACGGGACAGGAACACTGAAGCTTTCTTT
.	TRBV12-3/TRBV12-4	TRBJ1-4	.	CASSRHDLNEKLFF	TGTGCCAGCAGCCGACATGACTTAAATGAAAAACTGTTTTTT
.	TRBV7-9	TRBJ1-2	.	CATCLGYPVGYTF	TGTGCCACCTGCTTAGGGTACCCGGTTGGCTACACCTTC
.	TRBV4-3	TRBJ2-1	many	CASSQVFNNEQFF	TGCGCCAGCAGCCAAGTGTTTAACAATGAGCAGTTCTTC
.	TRBV5-6	TRBJ2-1	.	CTSTPLRIAHERFF	TGTACCAGCACCCCTCTTCGAATAGCCCATGAGCGGTTCTTC
.	TRBV4-2	TRBJ1-1	.	CASSLARDAEAFF	TGTGCCAGCAGCCTAGCCAGGGACGCTGAAGCTTTCTTT
.	TRBV20-1	TRBJ1-1	many	CSALRPAGNTEAFF	TGCAGTGCCCTTCGACCCGCCGGGAACACTGAAGCTTTCTTT
.	TRBV20-1	TRBJ1-1	.	CSTVEVMNTVAFF	TGCAGTACCGTAGAGGTCATGAACACTGTAGCTTTCTTT
TRBD1	TRBV30	TRBJ2-5	.	CVWTPGQGATKTQYF	TGTGTCTGGACCCCGGGACAGGGGGCGACGAAGACCCAGTACTTC
.	TRBV6-2/TRBV6-3	TRBJ1-2	once	CGSRPRTDYGYTF	TGTGGCAGCAGACCCAGGACAGACTATGGCTACACCTTC
.	TRBV5-5	TRBJ1-1	.	CASSLTGKTEAFF	TGTGCCAGCAGCTTGACAGGGAAGACTGAAGCTTTCTTT
.	TRBV11-3	TRBJ2-7	.	CASRSSGRQSERYF	TGTGCCAGCAGATCCTCCGGGCGCCAGAGTGAGCGGTACTTC
.	TRBV5-6	TRBJ1-5	.	CTSNLGSSNQPQHF	TGTACCAGCAACTTGGGAAGTAGCAATCAGCCCCAGCATTTT
.	TRBV4-3	TRBJ1-5	.	CASSQDPGKQPQRF	TGCGCCAGCAGCCAAGATCCAGGGAAACAGCCCCAGCGTTTT
.	TRBV29-1	TRBJ2-2	.	CSAERANTGELFF	TGCAGCGCTGAGAGGGCAAACACCGGGGAGCTGTTTTTT
.	TRBV28	TRBJ1-2	many	CASSGRYGYTF	TGTGCCAGCAGCGGACGGTATGGCTACACCTTC
.	TRBV28	TRBJ2-7	.	CGSSFYYEQYF	TGTGGCAGCAGTTTTTACTACGAGCAGTACTTC
.	TRBV20-1	TRBJ2-1	.	CSAREVVAINEQFF	TGCAGTGCTAGAGAAGTGGTGGCTATAAATGAGCAGTTCTTC
.	TRBV4-1	TRBJ2-1	many	CASSQDLTSYNEQFF	TGCGCCAGCAGCCAAGATCTCACGAGTTACAATGAGCAGTTCTTC
TRBD2	TRBV6-2/TRBV6-3	TRBJ2-1	.	CASAHLAGVFLEQFF	TGTGCCAGCGCCCACTTGGCGGGAGTCTTCCTTGAGCAGTTCTTC
TRBD1	TRBV11-3	TRBJ2-6	many	CASSLRSQGDTGANVLTF	TGTGCCAGCAGCCTGCGATCACAGGGGGACACTGGGGCCAACGTCCTGACTTTC
TRBD1	TRBV5-1	TRBJ2-7	.	CASSLTGGSYVQYF	TGCGCCAGCAGCTTGACAGGGGGCTCCTACGTGCAGTACTTC